The 19 T cell receptor beta chains in this list originate from one sample, sequenced in a study of beta chain features in type 1 diabetes. Sequenced material consisted of expressed TCRB transcripts (all of the isolated RNA was reverse transcribed). Sequencing was performed with immunoSEQ multiplex PCR; in TCRdb, only in-frame clones are kept and a portion is missing. The sample contains a few hundred thousand clones, approximately 12% of which appear only once. Sample: naive CD4+ T cells from blood. These receptors were taken from a man younger than 35 in good health.

The gene calls are TRBV9 and TRBJ1-2; D unresolved. Trimming took off 0 bases at V and 4 bases at J, with 16 bases between the two ends. Germline values: CDR1 SGDLS, CDR2 YYNGEE. This CDR3 region has 16 residues. The CDR3 protein is CASSVGIGVSGYGYTF. CDR3 nucleotide sequence: TGTGCCAGCAGCGTAGGCATAGGTGTTTCGGGCTATGGCTACACCTTC.

In DNA, the CDR3 is TGTGCCAGCAGCTTAGAGGGGACAGCCAACTATGGCTACACCTTC. Protein sequence: CASSLEGTANYGYTF. The chain joins TRBV7-6 to TRBJ1-2, with 7 bases aligning to TRBD1. The length of the CDR3 is 15 residues. The V segment lost 1 base and the J segment 2 bases; nucleotides outside the gene matches: 4. Germline V gene sequence: CDR1 SGHVS, CDR2 FNYEAQ.

The gene calls are TRBV14 and TRBJ2-1; D is possibly TRBD1 (5 bases). The CDR3 has 16 residues. V was cut by 3 bases and J by 1 base, with 13 bases left in between. Germline loops: CDR1 SGHDN, CDR2 FVKESK. DNA of the CDR3: TGTGCCAGCAGCCACATAGGGGAAGGGTCCTACAATGAGCAGTTCTTC. Protein product: CASSHIGEGSYNEQFF.

This chain links TRBV9 with TRBJ2-3, with a tentative D call TRBD2 (6 bases). V lost 0 bases, J lost 2 bases, and 13 bases lay in between. Germline CDR1 is SGDLS and CDR2 is YYNGEE. This CDR3 contains 16 residues. In nucleotides, the CDR3 is TGTGCCAGCAGCGTAGAATGGGCGGGACCCACAGATACGCAGTATTTT. This translates into CASSVEWAGPTDTQYF.

This clone was counted only a few times. The genes are TRBV5-1 and TRBJ1-2, with D perhaps matching TRBD1 (6 bases). V shed 4 bases and J shed 2 bases, with 12 bases lying between them. The CDR3 has 14 amino acids. CDR1 is SGHRS and CDR2 is YFSETQ in the germline V gene. The CDR3 sequence: CASSPQQGNYGYTF. As DNA, the CDR3 is TGCGCCAGCAGCCCCCAACAGGGAAACTATGGCTACACCTTC.

This chain uses TRBV10-3 with TRBJ2-5; TRBD1 matches at 8 bases. The V gene's germline CDR1 is ENHRY and CDR2 SYGVKD. There are 15 residues in the CDR3. The junction had 3 bases not matched to a gene; V was cut back by 2 bases and J by 1 base. The chain's CDR3 is CAISEHRGFQETQYF. For the CDR3, the DNA is TGTGCCATCAGTGAGCACAGGGGGTTCCAAGAGACCCAGTACTTC.

The V call is TRBV7-2, the J call TRBJ2-3, with 16 bases identical to TRBD2. The junction had 13 bases not matched to a gene; V was cut back by 5 bases and J by 11 bases. CDR1 and CDR2 (germline): SGHTA, FQGNSA. The CDR3 sequence is 17 residues long. The CDR3 loop is CASSRNSGTSGRARQYF. In DNA form, the CDR3 reads TGTGCCAGCAGCCGAAACTCCGGGACTAGCGGGAGGGCGCGGCAGTATTTT.

The DNA for the CDR3 is TGTGCCAGCAGCGGGCAGACTCAAGAGACCCAGTACTTC. Its protein is CASSGQTQETQYF. The chain recombines TRBV9 with TRBJ2-5; D ambiguous. CDR3 length equals 13 residues. Trimming took 3 bases from V and 2 from J, leaving 8 bases between them. Germline assignment: CDR1 SGDLS and CDR2 YYNGEE. The full variable domain, its missing parts supplied by reference TRBV9 and TRBJ2-5, is DSGVTQTPKHLITATGQRVTLRCSPRSGDLSVYWYQQSLDQGLQFLIQYYNGEERAKGNILERFSAQQFPDLHSELNLSSLELGDSALYFCASSGQTQETQYFGPGTRLLVL.

This clone occurred a few times. This chain uses TRBV23-1 with TRBJ1-1; tentative D call: TRBD1 (5 bases). TRBV23-1 is noted as an ORF with a role that remains uncertain. V was cut by 8 bases and J by 5 bases, with 18 bases left in between. The CDR3 extends over 14 amino acids. This CDR3 is CASARAGGRTEAFF. CDR3 nucleotide sequence: TGCGCCAGCGCCCGGGCCGGGGGACGTACTGAAGCTTTCTTT.

This clone was observed a single time. The chain uses TRBV5-4 and TRBJ2-2, with 7 nucleotides matching TRBD2. The length of the CDR3 is 14 residues. Per germline, CDR1 SGHNT and CDR2 YYREEE (reference sequence). The ends lost 2 bases at V and 7 bases at J; junction bases unmatched: 5. The CDR3 reads CASSLAGRGGELFF. The CDR3 coding sequence is TGTGCCAGCAGCTTAGCGGGGAGGGGCGGGGAGCTGTTTTTT.

There are a few counts of this clone. The CDR3 region is CASSSRLENTEAFF. The CDR3 DNA is TGTGCCAGCAGCTCTAGACTCGAGAACACTGAAGCTTTCTTT. The J gene is TRBJ1-1, the V gene TRBV11-2; D not resolved. CDR1 and CDR2 from the germline V gene are SGHAT and FQNNGV. The CDR3 totals 14 residues. Trimming left V 4 bases short and J 1 base short, with 10 bases between.

This clone was observed once. The chain employs TRBV6-4 and TRBJ1-5, with 7 bases lining up with TRBD1. CDR1 MRHNA and CDR2 SNTAGT come from the germline V gene. The CDR3 covers 16 residues. V trimming: 11 bases; J trimming: 0 bases; junction bases outside the gene matches: 13. The CDR3 sequence is CAGRTGPRYSNQPQHF. CDR3 nucleotides: TGTGCCGGGAGGACAGGACCGAGGTATAGCAATCAGCCCCAGCATTTT.

This clone has only a few counts. The genes are TRBV30 and TRBJ2-3; 13 positions agree with TRBD2. V shed 2 bases and J 4 bases; nucleotides not matched to a gene: 6. Germline CDR1 reads GTSNPN; CDR2 reads SVGIG (reference sequence). There are 16 residues in the CDR3. CDR3 DNA sequence: TGTGCCTGGAGTACTACTAGCGGGAGGGCCGCAGATACGCAGTATTTT. Protein sequence: CAWSTTSGRAADTQYF.

This chain joins TRBV7-2 and TRBJ2-5; possibly TRBD2 for D (5 bases). Germline-derived CDR1 and CDR2 are SGHTA and FQGNSA. This CDR3 region has 13 residues. Between the trimmed V and J ends, which lost 1 base and 8 bases, there was a span of 11 bases. As DNA, the CDR3 is TGTGCCAGCAGCTTAGTAGACGGGGAAACCCAGTACTTC. It codes for CASSLVDGETQYF.

This chain uses TRBV5-6 with TRBJ2-2; 8 bases line up with TRBD1. Germline V gene lookup returns CDR1 SGHDT and CDR2 YYEEEE. The CDR3 consists of 16 residues. V gave up 2 bases and J gave up 3 bases; unmatched junction bases: 6. CDR3 in DNA: TGTGCCAGCAGCTTTGTGGACAGGGCGGACACCGGGGAGCTGTTTTTT. It yields the protein CASSFVDRADTGELFF.

This clone was picked up a small number of times. The CDR3: CAWSVIGTGVGYTF. In DNA form, the CDR3 reads TGTGCCTGGAGTGTTATCGGAACAGGGGTTGGCTACACCTTC. The rearrangement uses TRBV30 and TRBJ1-2; TRBD1 aligns across 7 bases. The CDR3 length is 14 residues. Germline-derived CDR1 and CDR2 are GTSNPN and SVGIG (reference sequence). V was clipped by 0 bases and J by 7 bases; unmatched bases: 8.

The rearrangement uses TRBV5-1 and TRBJ2-7, with 8 bases lining up with TRBD1. CDR1 is SGHRS, CDR2 YFSETQ, per germline. The length of the CDR3 is 15 residues. J lost 7 bases, V lost 4 bases, and 13 bases had no gene match. The CDR3: CASSQGRQGAKEQYF. In DNA, the CDR3 is TGCGCCAGCAGCCAGGGGCGGCAGGGGGCAAAAGAGCAGTACTTC.

The V gene is TRBV4-3, the J gene TRBJ1-1, with unresolved D. The germline V gene has CDR1 LGHNA and CDR2 YSLEER. This CDR3 comprises 14 residues. Trimming took off 0 bases at V and 2 bases at J, with 7 bases between the two ends. The CDR3 sequence is CASSQDRDNTEAFF. The CDR3 bases are TGCGCCAGCAGCCAAGATCGAGATAACACTGAAGCTTTCTTT.

This clone was seen just once. The rearrangement links TRBV5-6 to TRBJ1-2, with 9 bases matching TRBD1. CDR1 is SGHDT, CDR2 YYEEEE, per germline. The ends lost 1 base at V and 4 bases at J; junction bases unmatched: 5. The CDR3 runs 15 residues. CDR3 amino acids: CASSLPGQGLYGYTF. The DNA for the CDR3 is TGTGCCAGCAGCTTGCCGGGACAGGGTCTCTATGGCTACACCTTC. Full variable domain (rest looked up from reference TRBV5-6 and TRBJ1-2): DAGVTQSPTHLIKTRGQQVTLRCSPKSGHDTVSWYQQALGQGPQFIFQYYEEEERQRGNFPDRFSGHQFPNYSSELNVNALLLGDSALYLCASSLPGQGLYGYTFGSGTRLTVV.